This TCR beta chain was captured by sequencing in a study of shared clonotypes between healthy human individuals (dated by TCRdb to between 2020 and 2021). At the level of the whole study: The cohort included three men and a couple of women between 18 and 49 years of age. To increase sequencing depth and limit assay-specific biases, TCR repertoire library preparation and sequencing were carried out by different laboratories using diverse techniques. To estimate repertoire size and how much clonotypes are shared between individuals, the study performed deep sequencing of blood TCR repertoires from about five healthy adults. Each donor's leukapheresis produced roughly between roughly 0.85 and 10 billion PBMCs. For each donor, three plates each were used for CD4 naive and CD4 memory, two plates were used for CD8 naive, and one plate was used for CD8 memory.

As for this clone: Its antigen has not been determined. Base quality data are lacking; no much larger clone is found one base away.

The donors were healthy, HIV-negative adults with no recently reported acute infections or vaccinations. Every donor was a Caucasian adult living in Nashville, Tennessee, USA. CD4+ T cells were enriched by magnetic negative selection; naive cells were then positively selected on CD45RA, and the negative fraction formed the memory subset. Blood was obtained by leukapheresis, after which PBMCs were separated by Ficoll-Histopaque density gradient centrifugation and cryopreserved in liquid nitrogen vapor phase. Analytical flow cytometry was used to check the purity and quantity of every magnetically sorted T cell population. Genomic DNA was isolated from each sorted fraction and quantified by UV absorbance on a Nanodrop 2000c. The study at large found these results: Naive subsets generally had larger estimated clonotype richness than memory subsets. Compared with non-shared clonotypes, the clonotypes found in all four sorted-subset donors had higher generation probabilities. Incomplete sequencing was indicated by rarefaction of sorted-subset datasets, despite the large sequencing depth. The small number of donors limited the genetic and exposure-history diversity represented. When a few donors were compared, the shared fraction of clonotypes was around 5% for naive CD4, approximately 3.3% for naive CD8, about 2.4% for memory CD4, and roughly 0.4% for memory CD8. Sampling was limited to blood, and TCR repertoires in tissue likely differ from TCR repertoires in blood. Pairwise subsampling indicated that sequencing depth was expected to affect the degree of clonotype sharing among donors.

TCR CDR3 regions were amplified from genomic DNA by multiplex PCR using the deep immunoSEQ assay. Extracted genomic DNA from each cell subset was distributed evenly across all wells of several immunoSEQ 96-well plates, and each plate was treated as a replicate. For sorted subsets, 200 ng of genomic DNA, equivalent to 25,000 to 35,000 T cell genomes, went into each replicate PCR. Purified libraries were measured with a Qubit 3.0 fluorometer, size-checked on a Bioanalyzer 2100, and measured again with the KAPA Library Quantification kit. Every immunoSEQ 96-well plate was sequenced on a separate single-read 150-cycle Illumina NextSeq 550 flow cell. Processing in the source paper ran as follows. Because the immunoSEQ output included only junctional sequences and no quality scores, the filtering could not be the same as the filtering used for full-length reads. To assign V/J genes and CDR3, sequences were annotated using PyIR, a Python wrapper for IgBLAST v1.9, with IMGT germline references. Any read was removed if the V/J assignment was weak (E-value above 1e-6), the CDR3 was missing, or the read contained stop codons, out-of-frame junctions, or ambiguous translated residues. V3J clonotypes were defined by identical inferred V gene, J gene, and CDR3 amino acid sequence. Percentage overlap between repertoires was computed as shared unique clonotypes divided by the size of the smaller repertoire. Richness of each repertoire was evaluated using RTK rarefaction, the Chao1 estimator, and Recon v2.1 estimates of unobserved clonotypes. Generation probabilities were computed with OLGA for all TCRbeta clonotypes obtained by the gDNA method from several donors. What TCRdb holds here is the immuneACCESS table cut down to in-frame rearrangements. Part of the clones is not present; checked against another copy, under half of the missing clones reflect an unresolved V gene, and the others are unexplained. V and J calls and clone size are copied from that table; D and trimming were computed from the DNA. Counted in this sample were 2 million to 2.5 million clones; approximately 95% of them appeared once. Of the sample, 0.39% is held by the ten largest clones.

According to the germline V gene (reference sequence), CDR1 reads MNHEY and CDR2 reads SMNVEV. The trim is 3 bases for V and 4 bases for J, with a gap of 12 bases between the germline ends. Counted from cysteine to phenylalanine, this CDR3 has 15 amino acids. The read is trimmed to its CDR3 DNA, 45 bases read in frame from base 1. Material for sequencing was naive CD4+ T cells from PBMCs. The sample's cell subset or site, from its label and the paper: CD45RA+ positively selected. The origin of this receptor is a man younger than 30 in good health. Some clones in this sample may be carry-over from other donors' samples. This receptor chain uses TRBV27 and TRBJ1-4; tentative D gene TRBD1, with 5 bases matching. The DNA is as follows: TGTGCCAGCAGTTTCCGGGGGGTTGGTAATGAAAAACTGTTTTTT. Its translation reads: CASSFRGVGNEKLFF.